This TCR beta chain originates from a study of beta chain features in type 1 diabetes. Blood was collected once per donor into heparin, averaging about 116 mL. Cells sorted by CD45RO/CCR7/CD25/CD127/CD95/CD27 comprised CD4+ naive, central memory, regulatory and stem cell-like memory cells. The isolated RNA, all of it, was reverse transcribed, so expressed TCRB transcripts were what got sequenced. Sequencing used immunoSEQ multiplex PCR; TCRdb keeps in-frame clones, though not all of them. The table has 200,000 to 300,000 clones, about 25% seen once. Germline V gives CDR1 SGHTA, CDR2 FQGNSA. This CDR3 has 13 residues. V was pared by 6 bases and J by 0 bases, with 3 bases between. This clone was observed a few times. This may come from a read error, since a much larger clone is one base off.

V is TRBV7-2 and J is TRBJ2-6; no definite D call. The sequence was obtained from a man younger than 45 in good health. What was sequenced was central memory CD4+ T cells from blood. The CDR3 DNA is TGTGCCAGCAGGGGCTCTGGGGCCAACGTCCTGACTTTC. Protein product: CASRGSGANVLTF.